This TCR beta chain was sequenced during a study of T cell responses to AZD1222 COVID-19 vaccine. Study-wide points: White British people made up most donors, females outnumbered males, and clonal diversity was possibly underestimated. Spike-specific TCR breadth and depth grew following two AZD1222 doses. Spike was spanned by vaccine-associated CD4 TCRs, which were dominant at 160-218 and 743-854. Among those given AZD1222, only five or six were seropositive at baseline.

Remarks on this clone: What it recognizes is unknown.

The CDR3 consists of 15 residues. CDR1 and CDR2 from the germline V gene are LGHNA and YSLEER. V dropped 0 bases and J dropped 3 bases, with 12 bases sitting between them. Using immunoSEQ multiplex PCR, the repertoire was profiled, and TCRdb retains in-frame clones only, with some absent. In the table there are around 140,000 clones, about 93% of which are singletons. This receptor was obtained from an adult in good health. The sequencing used peripheral blood, collected on day 0 of AZD1222 vaccination. V usage is TRBV4-3 and J usage is TRBJ2-7; D gene ambiguous. CDR3 amino acids: CASSQEPHERYEQYF. CDR3 in DNA: TGCGCCAGCAGCCAAGAACCCCACGAGCGCTACGAGCAGTACTTC.